This T cell receptor (beta chain) was sequenced in a study of blood T cell repertoires in COVID-19. V lost 2 bases, J lost 0 bases, and 3 bases stayed unmatched. CDR1 is SGHTA and CDR2 is FQGNSA in the germline V gene. The CDR3 extends over 16 amino acids. This clone appeared a single time. Only in-frame clones appear in the TCRdb table, and some are missing; sequencing was by immunoSEQ multiplex PCR. The sample records 200,000 to 250,000 clones, around 90% being singletons. The sequenced sample consisted of PBMCs or T cells enriched from blood (not recorded which). The J gene is TRBJ2-2, the V gene TRBV7-2; 7 bases align to TRBD1. The TCR comes from a woman in her twenties or thirties who had recovered from COVID-19. This chain's CDR3 is CASSLPGTANTGELFF. The CDR3 DNA follows: TGTGCCAGCAGCTTACCCGGGACAGCGAACACCGGGGAGCTGTTTTTT.